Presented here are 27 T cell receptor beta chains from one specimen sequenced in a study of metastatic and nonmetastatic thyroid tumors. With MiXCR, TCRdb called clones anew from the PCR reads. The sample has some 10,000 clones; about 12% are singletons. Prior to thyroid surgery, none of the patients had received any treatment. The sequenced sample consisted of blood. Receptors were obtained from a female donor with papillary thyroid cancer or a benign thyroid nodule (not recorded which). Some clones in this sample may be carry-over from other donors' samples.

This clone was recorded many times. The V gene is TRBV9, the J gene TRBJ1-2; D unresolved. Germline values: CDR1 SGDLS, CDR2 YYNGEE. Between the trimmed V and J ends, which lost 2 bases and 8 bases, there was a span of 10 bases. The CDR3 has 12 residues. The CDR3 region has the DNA TGTGCCAGCAGCGTCGGCGGGAAGGGCTACACCTTC. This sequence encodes CASSVGGKGYTF.

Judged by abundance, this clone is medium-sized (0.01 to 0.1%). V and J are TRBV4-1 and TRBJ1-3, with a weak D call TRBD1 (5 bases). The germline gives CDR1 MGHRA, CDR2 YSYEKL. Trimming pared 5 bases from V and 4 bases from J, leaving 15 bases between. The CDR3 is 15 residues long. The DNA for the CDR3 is TGCGCCAGCAGCATCAGGGCAGTTACAGGAAACACCATATATTTT. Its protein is CASSIRAVTGNTIYF.

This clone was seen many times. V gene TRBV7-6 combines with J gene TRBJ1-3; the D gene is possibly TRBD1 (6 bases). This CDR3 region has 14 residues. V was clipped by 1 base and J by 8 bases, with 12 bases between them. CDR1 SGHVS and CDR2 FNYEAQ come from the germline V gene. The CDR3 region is CASSLGPGADTIYF. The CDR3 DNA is TGTGCCAGCAGCTTAGGGCCAGGGGCAGACACCATATATTTT.

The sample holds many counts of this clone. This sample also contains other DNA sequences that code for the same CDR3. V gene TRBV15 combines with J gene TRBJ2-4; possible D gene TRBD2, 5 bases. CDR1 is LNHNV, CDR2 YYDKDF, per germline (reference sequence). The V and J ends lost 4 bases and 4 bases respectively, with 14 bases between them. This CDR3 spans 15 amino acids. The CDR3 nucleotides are TGTGCCACCAGCATCGGCTCCCTAGCTAAAAACATTCAGTACTTC. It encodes CATSIGSLAKNIQYF.

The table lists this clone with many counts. In nucleotides, the CDR3 is TGTGCCAGCAGCTTTGTTAGGAGTTGGGGATCCACAGATACGCAGTATTTT. Protein sequence: CASSFVRSWGSTDTQYF. The chain couples TRBV7-3 to TRBJ2-3, with no clear D. The germline CDR1 and CDR2 sequences are SGHTA and FQGTGA. V lost 3 bases and J 2 bases, leaving 18 bases between the germline ends. This CDR3 region has 17 residues.

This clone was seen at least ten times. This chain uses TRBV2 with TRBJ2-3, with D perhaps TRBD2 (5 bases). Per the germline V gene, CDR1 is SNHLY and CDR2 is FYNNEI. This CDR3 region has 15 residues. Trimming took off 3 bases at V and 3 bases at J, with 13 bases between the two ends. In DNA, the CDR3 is TGTGCCAGCAGTGAGATGCGTTCGGGGACAGATACGCAGTATTTT. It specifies CASSEMRSGTDTQYF.

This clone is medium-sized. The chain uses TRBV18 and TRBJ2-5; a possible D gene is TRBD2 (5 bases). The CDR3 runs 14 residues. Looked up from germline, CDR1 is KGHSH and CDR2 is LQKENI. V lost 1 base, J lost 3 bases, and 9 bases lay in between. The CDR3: CASSPRPREETQYF. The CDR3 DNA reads TGTGCCAGCTCACCACGTCCGAGGGAAGAGACCCAGTACTTC.

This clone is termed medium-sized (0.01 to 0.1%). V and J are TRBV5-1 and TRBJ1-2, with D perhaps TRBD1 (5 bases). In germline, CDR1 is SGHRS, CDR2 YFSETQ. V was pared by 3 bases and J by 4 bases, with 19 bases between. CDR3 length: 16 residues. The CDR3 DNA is TGCGCCAGCAGCTCCACGGACGTTCCTGGGGGCTATGGCTACACCTTC. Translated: CASSSTDVPGGYGYTF. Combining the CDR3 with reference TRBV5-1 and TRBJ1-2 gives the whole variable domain KAGVTQTPRYLIKTRGQQVTLSCSPISGHRSVSWYQQTPGQGLQFLFEYFSETQRNKGNFPGRFSGRQFSNSRSEMNVSTLELGDSALYLCASSSTDVPGGYGYTFGSGTRLTVV.

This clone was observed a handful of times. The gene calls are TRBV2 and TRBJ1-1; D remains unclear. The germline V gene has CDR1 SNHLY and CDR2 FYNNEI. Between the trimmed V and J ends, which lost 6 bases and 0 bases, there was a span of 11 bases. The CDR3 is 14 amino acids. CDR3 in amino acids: CASRYGNMNTEAFF. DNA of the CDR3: TGTGCCAGCAGGTACGGGAATATGAACACTGAAGCTTTCTTT.

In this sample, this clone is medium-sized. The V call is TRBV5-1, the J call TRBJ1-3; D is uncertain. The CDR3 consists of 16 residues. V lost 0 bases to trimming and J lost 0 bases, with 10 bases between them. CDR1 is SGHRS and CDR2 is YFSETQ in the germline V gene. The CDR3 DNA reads TGCGCCAGCAGCTTGGCCGGCGGTAGCTCTGGAAACACCATATATTTT. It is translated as CASSLAGGSSGNTIYF. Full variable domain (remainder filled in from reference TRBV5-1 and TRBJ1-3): KAGVTQTPRYLIKTRGQQVTLSCSPISGHRSVSWYQQTPGQGLQFLFEYFSETQRNKGNFPGRFSGRQFSNSRSEMNVSTLELGDSALYLCASSLAGGSSGNTIYFGEGSWLTVV.

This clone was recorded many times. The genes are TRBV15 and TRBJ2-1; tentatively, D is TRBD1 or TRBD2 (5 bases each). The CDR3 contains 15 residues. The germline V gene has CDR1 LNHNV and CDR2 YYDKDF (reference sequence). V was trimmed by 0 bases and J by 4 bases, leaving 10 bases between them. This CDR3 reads CATSRDGGEYNEQFF. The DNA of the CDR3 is TGTGCCACCAGCAGAGATGGGGGAGAATACAATGAGCAGTTCTTC.

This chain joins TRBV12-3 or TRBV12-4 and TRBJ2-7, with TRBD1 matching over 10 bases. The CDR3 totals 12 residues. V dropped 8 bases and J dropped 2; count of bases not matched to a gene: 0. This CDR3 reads CASGQGAYEQYF. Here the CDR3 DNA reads TGTGCCAGCGGACAGGGGGCCTACGAGCAGTACTTC.

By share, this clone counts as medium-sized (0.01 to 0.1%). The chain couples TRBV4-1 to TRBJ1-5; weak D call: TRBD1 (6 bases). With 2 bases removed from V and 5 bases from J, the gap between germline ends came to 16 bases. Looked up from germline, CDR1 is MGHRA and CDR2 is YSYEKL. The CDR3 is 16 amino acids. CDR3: CASSQPVKTGYQPQHF. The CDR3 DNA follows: TGCGCCAGCAGCCAACCGGTTAAAACAGGGTATCAGCCCCAGCATTTT.

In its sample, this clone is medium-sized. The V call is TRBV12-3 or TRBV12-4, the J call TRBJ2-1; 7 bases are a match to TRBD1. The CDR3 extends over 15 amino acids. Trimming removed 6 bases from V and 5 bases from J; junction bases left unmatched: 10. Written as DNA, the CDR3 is TGTGCCAGCAGACCGACAGGGAGAAGGGACAATGAGCAGTTCTTC. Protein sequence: CASRPTGRRDNEQFF.

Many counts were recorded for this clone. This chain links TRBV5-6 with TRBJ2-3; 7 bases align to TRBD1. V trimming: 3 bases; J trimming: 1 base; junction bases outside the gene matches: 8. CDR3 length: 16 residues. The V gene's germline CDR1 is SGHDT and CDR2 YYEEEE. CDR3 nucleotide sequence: TGTGCCAGCAGCTCAGACAGGGAAATACGCACAGATACGCAGTATTTT. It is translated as CASSSDREIRTDTQYF.

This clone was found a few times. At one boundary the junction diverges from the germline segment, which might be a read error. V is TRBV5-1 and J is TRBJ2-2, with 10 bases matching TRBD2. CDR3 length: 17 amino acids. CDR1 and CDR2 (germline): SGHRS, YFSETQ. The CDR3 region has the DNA TGCGCCAGCAGTCCTAGCGGGGGCTATGGGGACACCGGGGATCTGTTTTTT. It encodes CASSPSGGYGDTGDLFF.

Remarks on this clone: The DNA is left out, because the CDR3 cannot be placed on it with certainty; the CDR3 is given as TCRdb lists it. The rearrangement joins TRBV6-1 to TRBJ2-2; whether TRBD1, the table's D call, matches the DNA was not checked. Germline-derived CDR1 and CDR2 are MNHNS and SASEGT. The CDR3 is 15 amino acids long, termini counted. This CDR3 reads CASSRGGGFGRGAVF.

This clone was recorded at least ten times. The chain's CDR3 is CAISEQQGWNYGYTF. As DNA, the CDR3 is TGTGCCATCAGTGAGCAGCAGGGGTGGAACTATGGCTACACCTTC. The V gene is TRBV10-3, the J gene TRBJ1-2, with D tentatively TRBD1 (6 bases). CDR3 size: 15 residues. V lost 2 bases and J 2 bases, leaving 12 bases between the germline ends. The germline CDR1 and CDR2 sequences are ENHRY and SYGVKD.

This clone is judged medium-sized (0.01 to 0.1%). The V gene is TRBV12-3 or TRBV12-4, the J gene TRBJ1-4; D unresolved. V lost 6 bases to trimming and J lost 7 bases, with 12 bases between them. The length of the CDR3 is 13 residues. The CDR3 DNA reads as TGTGCCAGCAGGGCTATGGGTGCTGAAAAACTGTTTTTT. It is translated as CASRAMGAEKLFF.

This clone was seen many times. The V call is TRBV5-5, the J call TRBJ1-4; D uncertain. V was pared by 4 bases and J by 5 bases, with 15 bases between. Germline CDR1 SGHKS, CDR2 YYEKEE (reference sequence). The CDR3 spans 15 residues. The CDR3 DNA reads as TGTGCCAGCAGCACGGACCCGATAAGGAATGAAAAACTGTTTTTT. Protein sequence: CASSTDPIRNEKLFF.

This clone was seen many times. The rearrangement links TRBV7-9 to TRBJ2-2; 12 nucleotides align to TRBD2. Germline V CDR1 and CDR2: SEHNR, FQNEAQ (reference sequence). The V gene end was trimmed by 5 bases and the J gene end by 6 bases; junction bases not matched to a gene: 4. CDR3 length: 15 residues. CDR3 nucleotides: TGTGCCAGCAGCCTGACTAGCGGGAGCTCCGGGGAGCTGTTTTTT. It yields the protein CASSLTSGSSGELFF.

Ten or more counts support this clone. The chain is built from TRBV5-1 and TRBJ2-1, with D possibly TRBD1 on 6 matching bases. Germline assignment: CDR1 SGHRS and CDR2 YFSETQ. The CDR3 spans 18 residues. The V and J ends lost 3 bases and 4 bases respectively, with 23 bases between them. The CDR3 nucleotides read TGCGCCAGCAGCTCTGCCCCCCTCGGGACAATCCTATACAATGAGCAGTTCTTC. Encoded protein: CASSSAPLGTILYNEQFF.

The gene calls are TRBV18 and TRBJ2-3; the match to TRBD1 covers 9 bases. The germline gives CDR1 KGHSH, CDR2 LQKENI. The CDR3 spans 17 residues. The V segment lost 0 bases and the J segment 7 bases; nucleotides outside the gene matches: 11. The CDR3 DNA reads TGTGCCAGCTCACCACCGTCGGGACAGGGTGGGTTGAATACGCAGTATTTT. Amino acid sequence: CASSPPSGQGGLNTQYF.

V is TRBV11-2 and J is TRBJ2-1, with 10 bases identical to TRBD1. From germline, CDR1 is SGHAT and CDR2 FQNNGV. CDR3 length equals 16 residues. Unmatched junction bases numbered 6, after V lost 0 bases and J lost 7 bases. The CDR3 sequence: CASSLEGTGAGNEQFF. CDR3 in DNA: TGTGCCAGCAGCTTAGAAGGGACAGGGGCTGGGAATGAGCAGTTCTTC.

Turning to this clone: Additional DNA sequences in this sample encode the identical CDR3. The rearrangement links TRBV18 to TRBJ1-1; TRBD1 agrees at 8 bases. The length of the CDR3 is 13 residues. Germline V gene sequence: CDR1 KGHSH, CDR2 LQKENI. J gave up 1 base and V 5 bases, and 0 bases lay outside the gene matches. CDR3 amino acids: CASSGQGNTEAFF. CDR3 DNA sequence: TGTGCCAGCTCAGGACAGGGGAACACTGAAGCTTTCTTT.

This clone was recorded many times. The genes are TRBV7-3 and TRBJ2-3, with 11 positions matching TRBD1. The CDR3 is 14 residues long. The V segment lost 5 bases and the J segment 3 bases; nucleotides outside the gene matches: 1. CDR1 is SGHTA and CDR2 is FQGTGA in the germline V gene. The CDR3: CASSRDRGTDTQYF. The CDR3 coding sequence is TGTGCCAGCAGCCGGGACAGGGGGACAGATACGCAGTATTTT.

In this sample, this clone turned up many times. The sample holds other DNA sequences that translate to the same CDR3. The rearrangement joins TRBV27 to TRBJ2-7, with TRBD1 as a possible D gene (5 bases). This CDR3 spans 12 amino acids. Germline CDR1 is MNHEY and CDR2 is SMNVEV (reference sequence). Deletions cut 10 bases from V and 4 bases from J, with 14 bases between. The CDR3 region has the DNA TGTGCCAACAGCGACAGAAGGTACGAGCAGTACTTC. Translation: CANSDRRYEQYF.